This T cell receptor (beta chain) is drawn from a study of T cells in Graves' hyperthyroidism and ophthalmopathy. The CDR3 has 15 amino acids. V lost 5 bases, J lost 0 bases, and 13 bases lay in between. Germline CDR1 KGHSH, CDR2 LQKENI. Ten or more counts support this clonotype. Amplification yielded TCR beta CDR3 regions, with RNA transcripts as the source. HTBI primers were employed in a first-round RT-PCR of the TCR CDR3. TCRdb re-analysed the multiplex PCR reads in MiXCR, keeping a single row per CDR3 protein. The sample lists about 600,000 distinct CDR3 sequences, more than 15% occurring once. V usage is TRBV18 and J usage is TRBJ1-1; TRBD1 might be the D (5 bases). The TCR sequence derives from a woman aged 40 to 49 with Graves' ophthalmopathy. What was sequenced was blood. CDR3 coding DNA: TGTGCCAGCTCAGAAGGGGCCTCCATGAACACTGAAGCTTTCTTT. Amino acid sequence: CASSEGASMNTEAFF.